In this sample, the clone carrying this TCR beta chain turned up a few times. Its antigen is not known. Unique molecular identifiers tagged the TCRbeta library. TCRdb used MiXCR to reprocess the PCR reads, holding one entry per CDR3 protein. This sample has 200,000 or so distinct CDR3 sequences, with around 7.7% found just once. This entry comes from a study of T-cell reconstitution after alpha-beta-depleted transplantation in children. General study results and limits: At around two months after transplant, the alpha-beta T cells were reportedly derived from several hundred expanded clones that came from non-depleted graft cells. At one year after transplant, newly produced T cells mostly accounted for T-cell counts and diversity. Recipient T cells and thymic progenitors that survived were the source of the high TCRbeta diversity seen at day 60 in some patients.

This CDR3 is built from 15 residues. V shed 0 bases and J shed 4 bases, with 13 bases lying between them. Germline values: CDR1 LGHNA, CDR2 YNFKEQ. The sequence came from a male patient aged 2 to 10 who had a stem cell transplant for acute myeloid leukemia, so the T cells may come from the graft donor. The sequencing here drew on PBMCs, mostly from graft donor cells, taken 360 days after TCRalphabeta/CD19-depleted stem cell transplant. The chain uses TRBV4-2 and TRBJ2-7; no clear D gene. The CDR3 region is CASSQDLRLLYEQYF. CDR3 nucleotides: TGTGCCAGCAGCCAAGATTTAAGACTCCTTTACGAGCAGTACTTC.